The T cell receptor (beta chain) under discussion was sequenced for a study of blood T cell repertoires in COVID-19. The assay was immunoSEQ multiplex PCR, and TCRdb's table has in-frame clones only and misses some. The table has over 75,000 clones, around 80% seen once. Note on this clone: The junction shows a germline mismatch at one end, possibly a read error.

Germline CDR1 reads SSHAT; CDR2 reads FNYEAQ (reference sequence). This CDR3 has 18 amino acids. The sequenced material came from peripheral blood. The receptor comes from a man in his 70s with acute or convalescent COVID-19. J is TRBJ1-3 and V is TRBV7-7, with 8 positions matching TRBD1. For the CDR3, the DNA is TGTGCTAGCAGCTTGAGGAGGGGACAGGCCCACTCTGGAAACACCATATATTTT. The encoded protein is CASSLRRGQAHSGNTIYF.